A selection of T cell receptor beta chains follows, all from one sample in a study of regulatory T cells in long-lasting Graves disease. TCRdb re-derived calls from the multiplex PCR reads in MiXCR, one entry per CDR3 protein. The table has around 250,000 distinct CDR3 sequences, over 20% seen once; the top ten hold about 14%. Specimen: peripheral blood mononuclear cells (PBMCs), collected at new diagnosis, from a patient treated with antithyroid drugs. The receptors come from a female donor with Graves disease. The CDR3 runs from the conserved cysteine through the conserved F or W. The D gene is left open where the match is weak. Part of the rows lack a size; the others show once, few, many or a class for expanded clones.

CDR3nt: TGTGCCAGCAGCTTGGGGACCTCGAGGGCAGAGACCCAGTACTTC
CDR3aa: CASSLGTSRAETQYF
j_gene: TRBJ2-5
d_gene: -
v_gene: TRBV5-5
abundance: many

CDR3nt: TGCGCCAGCAGCCAAGAGGCCGTAGGGAACACCGGGGAGCTGTTTTTT
CDR3aa: CASSQEAVGNTGELFF
j_gene: TRBJ2-2
d_gene: -
v_gene: TRBV4-3
abundance: many

CDR3nt: TGTGCCAGCAGCTTAGAGCCGGGGGGCTGGAAAGATACGCAGTATTTT
CDR3aa: CASSLEPGGWKDTQYF
j_gene: TRBJ2-3
d_gene: -
v_gene: TRBV7-2
abundance: -

CDR3nt: TGCGCCAGCAGCCCCATCACAGGGACCACCGGGGAGCTGTTTTTT
CDR3aa: CASSPITGTTGELFF
j_gene: TRBJ2-2
d_gene: -
v_gene: TRBV5-1
abundance: many

CDR3nt: TGTGCCAGCAGGGCCCAGGGCCTCCAAGAGACCCAGTACTTC
CDR3aa: CASRAQGLQETQYF
j_gene: TRBJ2-5
d_gene: -
v_gene: TRBV6-2/TRBV6-3
abundance: many

CDR3nt: TGTGCCACCAGCAGAGATGGTGAGACCCAGTACTTC
CDR3aa: CATSRDGETQYF
j_gene: TRBJ2-5
d_gene: -
v_gene: TRBV15
abundance: many

CDR3nt: TGTGCCAGCAGCCTGAGGGGGTCCTACGAGCAGTACTTC
CDR3aa: CASSLRGSYEQYF
j_gene: TRBJ2-7
d_gene: -
v_gene: TRBV27
abundance: many

CDR3nt: TGTGCCACCAGCAGAAGGGGATCTGGAAACACCATATATTTT
CDR3aa: CATSRRGSGNTIYF
j_gene: TRBJ1-3
d_gene: -
v_gene: TRBV15
abundance: many

CDR3nt: TGTGCCACCAGCAAGGAAGCGGCTAATGAAAAACTGTTTTTT
CDR3aa: CATSKEAANEKLFF
j_gene: TRBJ1-4
d_gene: -
v_gene: TRBV15
abundance: many

CDR3nt: TGTGCCAGCAGCTACCGGGACTATGGCAATGAGCAGTTCTTC
CDR3aa: CASSYRDYGNEQFF
j_gene: TRBJ2-1
d_gene: TRBD2
v_gene: TRBV9
abundance: few

CDR3nt: TGTGCCAGCAGCTTAGAGGGACGCGGTGAAAAACTGTTTTTT
CDR3aa: CASSLEGRGEKLFF
j_gene: TRBJ1-4
d_gene: -
v_gene: TRBV7-9
abundance: -

CDR3nt: TGTGCCAGCAGGGGACAGGGGAGCAATCAGCCCCAGCATTTT
CDR3aa: CASRGQGSNQPQHF
j_gene: TRBJ1-5
d_gene: TRBD1
v_gene: TRBV6-1
abundance: -

CDR3nt: TGCAGTGCTAGAGAGGCCGGGACAGGGGGAATGGTGGGCTCCTACAATGAGCAGTTCTTC
CDR3aa: CSAREAGTGGMVGSYNEQFF
j_gene: TRBJ2-1
d_gene: TRBD1
v_gene: TRBV20-1
abundance: -

CDR3nt: TGTGCCAGCAGCCACGGGGTAGGCGGAAACACCATATATTTT
CDR3aa: CASSHGVGGNTIYF
j_gene: TRBJ1-3
d_gene: -
v_gene: TRBV3-1
abundance: many

CDR3nt: TGTGCCACCAGTGATTTGGACGGACTCATGGCTTTCTTT
CDR3aa: CATSDLDGLMAFF
j_gene: TRBJ1-1
d_gene: -
v_gene: TRBV24-1
abundance: many

CDR3nt: TGTGCCAGCAGCTTGGAACCTACTGTCTACAATGAGCAGTTCTTC
CDR3aa: CASSLEPTVYNEQFF
j_gene: TRBJ2-1
d_gene: -
v_gene: TRBV5-6
abundance: few

CDR3nt: TGTGCCAGCAGCCCCCAAGGAGGAGAGGGCAATGAGCAGTTCTTC
CDR3aa: CASSPQGGEGNEQFF
j_gene: TRBJ2-1
d_gene: -
v_gene: TRBV2
abundance: few

CDR3nt: TGTGCCATCAGTGAGTCTTACTTCGACACCGGGGAGCTGTTTTTT
CDR3aa: CAISESYFDTGELFF
j_gene: TRBJ2-2
d_gene: -
v_gene: TRBV10-3
abundance: many

CDR3nt: TGTGCCAGCAGTCTGACTAGCGGCATTTACGAGCAGTACTTC
CDR3aa: CASSLTSGIYEQYF
j_gene: TRBJ2-7
d_gene: TRBD2
v_gene: TRBV28
abundance: many

CDR3nt: TGTGCCAGCAGTCCCGACGGGTACGAGCAGTACTTC
CDR3aa: CASSPDGYEQYF
j_gene: TRBJ2-7
d_gene: -
v_gene: TRBV14
abundance: many

CDR3nt: TGTGCCACCAGTGATGGGGACGGAAGAATCTCTGGGGCCAACGTCCTGACTTTC
CDR3aa: CATSDGDGRISGANVLTF
j_gene: TRBJ2-6
d_gene: -
v_gene: TRBV24-1
abundance: few

CDR3nt: TGTGCCAGCAGTGAAAGGGGGGGAGAGCGGGAGGGCCTCCAGAATGAGCAGTTCTTC
CDR3aa: CASSERGGEREGLQNEQFF
j_gene: TRBJ2-1
d_gene: TRBD2
v_gene: TRBV2
abundance: many

CDR3nt: TGTGCCAGCAGGGAGGGGATTCTAAACTATGGCTACACCTTC
CDR3aa: CASREGILNYGYTF
j_gene: TRBJ1-2
d_gene: -
v_gene: TRBV6-2/TRBV6-3
abundance: many

CDR3nt: TGTGCCAGCTCGCCTACAGGGCTCGGCAATCAGCCCCAGCATTTT
CDR3aa: CASSPTGLGNQPQHF
j_gene: TRBJ1-5
d_gene: -
v_gene: TRBV18
abundance: many

CDR3nt: TGTGCCAGTAGTTCATTCCGGGACAGGGGGTCCTACGAGCAGTACTTC
CDR3aa: CASSSFRDRGSYEQYF
j_gene: TRBJ2-7
d_gene: TRBD1
v_gene: TRBV19
abundance: few

CDR3nt: TGTGCCAGCACCACGAACCCCCAGGGATCCAATGAGCAGTTCTTC
CDR3aa: CASTTNPQGSNEQFF
j_gene: TRBJ2-1
d_gene: -
v_gene: TRBV12-3/TRBV12-4
abundance: many

CDR3nt: TGTGCCAGCAGCCTCCAGAGGACGGGACTAGCGGGAGCGTCCTCCTACAATGAGCAGTTCTTC
CDR3aa: CASSLQRTGLAGASSYNEQFF
j_gene: TRBJ2-1
d_gene: TRBD2
v_gene: TRBV11-2
abundance: -

CDR3nt: TGTGCCAGCAGTCCGACTAGGTACGGTGAGCAGTTCTTC
CDR3aa: CASSPTRYGEQFF
j_gene: TRBJ2-1
d_gene: -
v_gene: TRBV12-3/TRBV12-4
abundance: many

CDR3nt: TGTGCCAGCAGCTCGGTGGCTAGCGGGACCGGGGAGCTGTTTTTT
CDR3aa: CASSSVASGTGELFF
j_gene: TRBJ2-2
d_gene: TRBD2
v_gene: TRBV7-2
abundance: many

CDR3nt: TGCAGTGCTAGAGATATGGGTTTCGATAATTCACCCCTCCACTTT
CDR3aa: CSARDMGFDNSPLHF
j_gene: TRBJ1-6
d_gene: -
v_gene: TRBV20-1
abundance: many

CDR3nt: TGTGCCAGCAGCTTAGGGGGACTACAAGAGACCCAGTACTTC
CDR3aa: CASSLGGLQETQYF
j_gene: TRBJ2-5
d_gene: TRBD2
v_gene: TRBV11-2
abundance: many

CDR3nt: TGTGCCAGCTATACCGACAAAACAGGAGGCGGCTACACCTTC
CDR3aa: CASYTDKTGGGYTF
j_gene: TRBJ1-2
d_gene: -
v_gene: TRBV5-4
abundance: -

CDR3nt: TGTGCCAGCACCGCGGGAGGGGATACGCAGTATTTT
CDR3aa: CASTAGGDTQYF
j_gene: TRBJ2-3
d_gene: TRBD2
v_gene: TRBV12-3/TRBV12-4
abundance: many

CDR3nt: TGTGCCAGTAGTATCGGCTATGGCTACACCTTC
CDR3aa: CASSIGYGYTF
j_gene: TRBJ1-2
d_gene: -
v_gene: TRBV19
abundance: -

CDR3nt: TGCAGTGCTTCGAGAGGGGGGACAGGTCGCGGCGAGCAGTACTTC
CDR3aa: CSASRGGTGRGEQYF
j_gene: TRBJ2-7
d_gene: TRBD1
v_gene: TRBV20-1
abundance: many

CDR3nt: TGCAGTGCTAGAGGACCGAGTCTTACTGAAGCTTTCTTT
CDR3aa: CSARGPSLTEAFF
j_gene: TRBJ1-1
d_gene: -
v_gene: TRBV20-1
abundance: many

CDR3nt: TGTGCCAGCAGCCCGACAGGGGGCTCTGGGGCCAACGTCCTGACTTTC
CDR3aa: CASSPTGGSGANVLTF
j_gene: TRBJ2-6
d_gene: TRBD1
v_gene: TRBV7-2
abundance: once

CDR3nt: TGCGCCAGCAGCCAGGACCTGGAGGGAAAACTCAGGAACACTGAAGCTTTCTTT
CDR3aa: CASSQDLEGKLRNTEAFF
j_gene: TRBJ1-1
d_gene: -
v_gene: TRBV4-3
abundance: many

CDR3nt: TGTGCCAGCAGTGAACGGGGCAGGTCAAACGGCTACACCTTC
CDR3aa: CASSERGRSNGYTF
j_gene: TRBJ1-2
d_gene: -
v_gene: TRBV2
abundance: once

CDR3nt: TGCAGCGTTGGGTTTGGAGGGTCTGAAGCTTTCTTT
CDR3aa: CSVGFGGSEAFF
j_gene: TRBJ1-1
d_gene: -
v_gene: TRBV29-1
abundance: many

CDR3nt: TGTGCCAGTAGGGACAGGGCAACTAATGAAAAACTGTTTTTT
CDR3aa: CASRDRATNEKLFF
j_gene: TRBJ1-4
d_gene: TRBD1
v_gene: TRBV19
abundance: -

CDR3nt: TGTGCCAGCAGCCATCCAGGCTGGGGGACAAACCACGAGCAGTACTTC
CDR3aa: CASSHPGWGTNHEQYF
j_gene: TRBJ2-7
d_gene: -
v_gene: TRBV7-9
abundance: many

CDR3nt: TGTGCTAGTGGCTGGGACAGGGGGCTTGATGGCTACACCTTC
CDR3aa: CASGWDRGLDGYTF
j_gene: TRBJ1-2
d_gene: TRBD1
v_gene: TRBV12-5
abundance: many

CDR3nt: TGTGCCAGCAGCCCTTCCCGGGGGAACACCGGGGAGCTGTTTTTT
CDR3aa: CASSPSRGNTGELFF
j_gene: TRBJ2-2
d_gene: -
v_gene: TRBV28
abundance: few

CDR3nt: TGTGCCAGCAGCTCGCCTGGCACAAACAACTATGGCTACACCTTC
CDR3aa: CASSSPGTNNYGYTF
j_gene: TRBJ1-2
d_gene: -
v_gene: TRBV28
abundance: many

CDR3nt: TGTGCCAGCAGCCCGGGACGGGGGGGGGACTACAATGAGCAGTTCTTC
CDR3aa: CASSPGRGGDYNEQFF
j_gene: TRBJ2-1
d_gene: TRBD2
v_gene: TRBV7-3
abundance: many

CDR3nt: TGTGCCAGCAGTGACGGGGGCGTTCGACAGGGAATAAGGTACAATGAGCAGTTCTTC
CDR3aa: CASSDGGVRQGIRYNEQFF
j_gene: TRBJ2-1
d_gene: -
v_gene: TRBV2
abundance: -

CDR3nt: TGTGCCATCACCGACAGGGAAACAAACAATGAGCAGTTCTTC
CDR3aa: CAITDRETNNEQFF
j_gene: TRBJ2-1
d_gene: TRBD1
v_gene: TRBV10-3
abundance: few

CDR3nt: TGCGCCAGCGCCCAGAGCACAGATACGCAGTATTTT
CDR3aa: CASAQSTDTQYF
j_gene: TRBJ2-3
d_gene: -
v_gene: TRBV5-1
abundance: many

CDR3nt: TGTGCCATCGTGGAGGGACAGGGACATTACGAGCAGTACTTC
CDR3aa: CAIVEGQGHYEQYF
j_gene: TRBJ2-7
d_gene: TRBD1
v_gene: TRBV10-3
abundance: many

CDR3nt: TGTGCCACCAGCAGAGGACAGGGCAGGAATTCACCCCTCCACTTT
CDR3aa: CATSRGQGRNSPLHF
j_gene: TRBJ1-6
d_gene: TRBD1
v_gene: TRBV15
abundance: few

CDR3nt: TGCAGTGCTAGAGATGCCGGGACAGGGTCCAATTCACCCCTCCACTTT
CDR3aa: CSARDAGTGSNSPLHF
j_gene: TRBJ1-6
d_gene: TRBD1
v_gene: TRBV20-1
abundance: many

CDR3nt: TGTGCCAGCAGCCAAACTAGCGGGAGGAATGAGCAGTTCTTC
CDR3aa: CASSQTSGRNEQFF
j_gene: TRBJ2-1
d_gene: TRBD2
v_gene: TRBV7-3
abundance: many